The text below deals with one TCR beta chain. As yet, its antigen is unknown. The CDR3 covers 16 residues. CDR1 is SGHVS and CDR2 is FQNEAQ in the germline V gene. V gave up 1 base and J gave up 4 bases, with 13 bases separating them. This specimen belongs to a study of cytomegalovirus exposure and HLA in healthy donors. At the level of the study: The roughly 110 validation repertoires were reported in a later analysis to have been generated on the same platform as the roughly 720 first-cohort repertoires.

Findings of the study overall: Cytomegalovirus-associated TCR beta chains were listed, numbering roughly 150.

Some clones are missing from TCRdb's copy, which holds only in-frame ones; the method was immunoSEQ multiplex PCR. The table shows 300,000 to 400,000 clones, with roughly 85% occurring only once. The sequenced sample consisted of PBMCs. V gene TRBV7-8 combines with J gene TRBJ2-2; D perhaps matches TRBD2 (6 bases). This TCR was sampled from a woman under 30 in good health and CMV-seronegative. CDR3 amino acids: CASSLGGSGSTGELFF. In DNA, the CDR3 is TGTGCCAGCAGCTTAGGAGGTAGCGGAAGCACCGGGGAGCTGTTTTTT.